This T cell receptor (beta chain) was recorded in a study of long-term antiretroviral therapy in people with HIV. General observations from the study: Despite increasing after ART, diversity remained lower than that of transplant donor controls.

Every specimen held between roughly 0.85-11 million cryopreserved PBMC. These were thawed and washed before DNA extraction. Germline V gene lookup returns CDR1 SGDLS and CDR2 YYNGEE. Trimming cost V 0 bases and J 3 bases, with 16 bases left between them. The CDR3 covers 16 residues. This was the immunoSEQ v3.0 assay at survey level. Data came from immunoSEQ multiplex PCR; TCRdb stores just in-frame clones and leaves some out. The profile covers 20,000 to 25,000 clones, with around 81% appearing a single time and around 12% taken by the ten largest. Of note for this clone: The antigen is undetermined.

This chain uses TRBV9 with TRBJ2-7, with a weak D call TRBD2 (5 bases). This clonotype was obtained from a man in his forties or fifties with HIV. This specimen consisted of unsorted PBMCs, obtained 0.1 years before starting antiretroviral therapy. CDR3 coding DNA: TGTGCCAGCAGCGTAGAGGTTGCGGGCCCAAGCTACGAGCAGTACTTC. This codes for CASSVEVAGPSYEQYF.